The 11 T cell receptor beta chains reported below all come from one sample, sequenced in a study of T cells in women clearing cervical HPV infection. The repertoire was sequenced with immunoSEQ multiplex PCR; TCRdb's copy has only in-frame clones and lacks some. This sample carries approximately 35,000 clones, with around 3.5% going to the ten biggest clones. The sequenced sample consisted of blood buffy coat. The receptors derive from a woman aged 18-69 years with a cervical HPV16 infection that either progressed to CIN3+ or cleared (not recorded which).

Turning to this clone: The sequenced fragment ends 3 residues before the CDR3 boundary, so the rest is inferred from the germline J gene. The chain has TRBV4-1 and TRBJ2-7, with D possibly TRBD1 on 5 matching bases. Trimming stripped 4 bases from V and 6 bases from J, with 19 bases between. The CDR3 contains 15 residues. The germline gives CDR1 MGHRA, CDR2 YSYEKL. The CDR3 protein is CASSPHPQGPLEQYF. The covered CDR3 bases are TGCGCCAGCAGCCCGCACCCCCAGGGTCCACTCGAG.

The sequenced part of the CDR3 DNA is TGTGCCAGTAGTGCCATTGACAGGCCGGGAAACATT. This sequence encodes CASSAIDRPGNI. The whole CDR3 reads CASSAIDRPGNIQYF. This chain joins TRBV19 and TRBJ2-4; D may be TRBD1 (6 bases). The DNA ends 3 residues before the CDR3 does, and the rest of the CDR3 is filled in from the germline J gene. Germline assignment: CDR1 LNHDA and CDR2 SQIVND (reference sequence). Trimming stripped 5 bases from V and 6 bases from J, with 17 bases between. The length of the CDR3 is 15 residues.

As regards this clone: The read ends 3 residues before the CDR3 terminus; that terminus is restored from the germline J gene. The rearrangement links TRBV19 to TRBJ1-3; 7 bases agree with TRBD1. Germline values: CDR1 LNHDA, CDR2 SQIVND (reference sequence). The J segment lost 8 bases and the V segment lost 10 bases, leaving 14 bases of the junction unmatched. CDR3 length: 14 amino acids. Here the CDR3 reads CATQGLQGIDTIYF. The CDR3 bases that were read are TGTGCCACTCAAGGCCTACAGGGGATAGACACC.

In regard to this clone: Read coverage stops 3 residues before the CDR3 terminus; the germline J gene supplies the remainder. The genes are TRBV15 and TRBJ2-1; 7 bases line up with TRBD2. Germline-derived CDR1 and CDR2 are LNHNV and YYDKDF (reference sequence). The CDR3 spans 12 residues. Trimming cost V 5 bases and J 9 bases; bases outside gene matches: 4. The chain's CDR3 is CATSPRGVEQFF. The part of the CDR3 DNA that was read is TGTGCCACCAGCCCACGGGGGGTTGAG.

Worth noting for this clone: The missing CDR3 end, 3 residues past where the read stops, is filled in from the germline J gene. The chain recombines TRBV12-3 or TRBV12-4 with TRBJ1-3; D remains unclear. V was clipped by 4 bases and J by 0 bases, with 7 bases between them. The CDR3 extends over 14 amino acids. CDR3 DNA, as far as it was read: TGTGCCAGCAGTTATGCAGTCTCTGGAAACACC. Translating gives CASSYAVSGNT. The full-length CDR3 reads as CASSYAVSGNTIYF.

CDR3 sequence reads: CASSVISVGGHYEQYF. The part of the CDR3 DNA that was read is TGTGCCAGCAGTGTGATTTCGGTTGGGGGCCACTACGAG. The chain links TRBV28 to TRBJ2-7; D might be TRBD1 (6 bases). The read terminates 3 residues before the CDR3 end, so the remaining end is supplied by the germline J gene. Trimming pared 5 bases from V and 3 bases from J, leaving 20 bases between. From germline, CDR1 is MDHEN and CDR2 SYDVKM. The CDR3 has 16 residues.

Comment on this clone: The sequence runs out 3 residues before the end of the CDR3; the remainder is reconstructed from the germline J gene. V gene TRBV10-3 combines with J gene TRBJ2-7; 7 bases are a match to TRBD1. CDR3 length equals 13 residues. The trim removed 10 bases at V and 2 bases at J, leaving 8 bases unmatched. CDR1 is ENHRY, CDR2 SYGVKD, per germline. The CDR3 protein is CATNRDRAYEQYF. The sequenced CDR3 bases are TGTGCCACTAACCGGGACAGAGCCTACGAG.

About this clone: Read data end 3 residues before the CDR3 end; the end is taken from the germline J gene. J is TRBJ2-1 and V is TRBV5-6; possible D gene TRBD2, 5 bases. V lost 0 bases, J lost 5 bases, and 12 bases lay in between. CDR1 SGHDT and CDR2 YYEEEE come from the germline V gene. This CDR3 is built from 15 residues. Here the CDR3 reads CASSLAGRGNNEQFF. Partial CDR3 DNA: TGTGCCAGCAGCTTGGCCGGTCGGGGAAACAATGAG.

Worth noting for this clone: The sequenced fragment ends 3 residues before the CDR3 boundary, so the rest is inferred from the germline J gene. The chain couples TRBV18 to TRBJ2-5; 7 nucleotides agree with TRBD1. The length of the CDR3 is 14 residues. J lost 3 bases, V lost 6 bases, and 7 bases had no gene match. From germline, CDR1 is KGHSH and CDR2 LQKENI. The sequenced CDR3 bases are TGTGCCAGCTCGGGAAGACAGGGTAAAGAGACC. Its protein product is CASSGRQGKET. The CDR3, in full, reads CASSGRQGKETQYF.

A word on this clone: The read falls 3 residues short of the CDR3 end, and the missing part is taken from the germline J gene. The chain employs TRBV12-3 or TRBV12-4 and TRBJ1-5, with D tentatively TRBD1 (5 bases). V was pared by 1 base and J by 0 bases, with 7 bases between. The CDR3 totals 15 residues. CDR3 sequence reads: CASSLGDYSNQPQHF. CDR3 DNA, as far as it was read: TGTGCCAGCAGTTTAGGGGACTATAGCAATCAGCCC.

A word on this clone: The read comes to an end 3 residues before the CDR3 does, leaving the germline J gene to fill in the end. The chain has TRBV4-1 and TRBJ1-1; D is perhaps TRBD1 (6 bases). This CDR3 has 15 amino acids. Germline assignment: CDR1 MGHRA and CDR2 YSYEKL. The V gene lost 4 bases and the J gene lost 3 bases, with 15 bases spanning the gap. The CDR3 region is CASSPWEQGDTEAFF. The DNA read from the CDR3 is TGCGCCAGCAGCCCCTGGGAACAGGGAGACACTGAA.